A selection of T cell receptor beta chains follows, all from one sample in a study of post-analysis software for immune sequencing data. TCRdb re-derived calls from the PCR reads in MiXCR, one entry per CDR3 protein. Here the sample spans almost 700,000 distinct CDR3 sequences, approximately 59% being singletons. Material: blood. Every receptor here comes from a girl aged 2 to 10 with multiple sclerosis. The CDR3 runs from the conserved cysteine through the conserved F or W. D genes are given only for firm matches. Some rows mark clone size as missing; the rest say once, few, many or name a class of expanded clone.

j_call,v_call,d_call,clone_size,cdr3_nt,cdr3_aa
TRBJ2-3,TRBV7-2,TRBD1,-,TGTGCCAGCAGCTTCTCCGGGACAGGGGTATCAGATACGCAGTATTTT,CASSFSGTGVSDTQYF
TRBJ2-3,TRBV5-1,-,-,TGTGCCAGCAGCTTGGACACCACGATGGGGCAGTATTTT,CASSLDTTMGQYF
TRBJ1-2,TRBV3-1,-,-,TGTGCCAGCAGCCAAGGTCCCAGCACAGCTAACTATGGCTACACCTTC,CASSQGPSTANYGYTF
TRBJ1-6,TRBV29-1,-,-,TGCAGCGTTGTCCCCACCTTGGGACGGAATTCACCCCTCCACTTT,CSVVPTLGRNSPLHF
TRBJ2-1,TRBV10-2,-,-,TGCGCCAGCGGAGGGACACACCTCACCTACAATGAGCAGTTCTTC,CASGGTHLTYNEQFF
TRBJ1-6,TRBV18,-,-,TGTGCCAGCTCACCACCGGGACCCCTGGCACCCCTCCACTTT,CASSPPGPLAPLHF
TRBJ2-3,TRBV20-1,-,-,TGCAGTGCGTGGGGGGAGACTAGTGCTAGCACAGATACGCAGTATTTT,CSAWGETSASTDTQYF
TRBJ2-7,TRBV6-6,-,few,TGTGCCAGCAGTCCCAGGGCCTACGAGCAGTACTTC,CASSPRAYEQYF
TRBJ2-3,TRBV12-3/TRBV12-4,-,-,TGTGCGGTAAACCGGGAACCCCTCACAGATACGCAGTATTTT,CAVNREPLTDTQYF
TRBJ2-3,TRBV20-1,-,-,TGCAATGCTAGAGATCGAGGAGATACGCAGTATTTT,CNARDRGDTQYF
TRBJ1-1,TRBV4-2,-,-,TGTGCCAGCAGCCATGGACGGGGCATGAACACTGAAGCTTTCTTT,CASSHGRGMNTEAFF
TRBJ2-1,TRBV3-1,-,-,TGTGCCAGCAGCCAAGAAGCGACACCGTGGAATGAGCAGTTCTTC,CASSQEATPWNEQFF
TRBJ2-1,TRBV5-1,TRBD2,-,TGCGCCAGCAGCTTGGTACTAGCGGGAGACGATGAGCAGTTCTTC,CASSLVLAGDDEQFF
TRBJ1-2,TRBV6-2/TRBV6-3,-,-,TGTGCCAGCAGTTACTTAGAGGACTATGGCTACACCTTC,CASSYLEDYGYTF
TRBJ2-1,TRBV7-8,TRBD2,few,TGTGCCAGTGCCTTGGGACTAGCGGACTACAATGAGCAGTTCTTC,CASALGLADYNEQFF
TRBJ1-5,TRBV19,-,-,TGTGCCAGTAGTTTCTGGCGGGACATCTCATATCAGCCCCAGCATTTT,CASSFWRDISYQPQHF
TRBJ2-1,TRBV7-2,-,-,TGTGCCAGCAGCTTAGTTCCAGGTGCGAGGAATGAGCAGTTCTTC,CASSLVPGARNEQFF
TRBJ2-1,TRBV5-1,-,once,TGCGCCAGCAGCCGAGTCCCGGGGGGCGACAATGAGCAGTTCTTC,CASSRVPGGDNEQFF
TRBJ1-5,TRBV12-3/TRBV12-4,-,-,TGTGCCAGCAGTTTAGGCGTCGGCCAAAATAGCAATCAGCCCCAGCATTTT,CASSLGVGQNSNQPQHF
TRBJ1-4,TRBV6-5,-,-,TGTGCCAGCAGTTTCACAGGGCTAAGTGAAAAACTGTTTTTT,CASSFTGLSEKLFF
TRBJ1-6,TRBV5-1,TRBD1,-,TGCGCCAGCAGCCGACAGGGTACTAATTCACCCCTCCACTTT,CASSRQGTNSPLHF
TRBJ2-1,TRBV7-9,-,-,TGTGCCAGCAGCTTGGGGGAGCTGGGTCACAATGAGCAGTTCTTC,CASSLGELGHNEQFF
TRBJ2-1,TRBV7-2,TRBD2,-,TGTGCCAGCAGCTTCCCCAGGGGCGGGGGGGACAATGAGCAGTTCTTC,CASSFPRGGGDNEQFF
TRBJ2-1,TRBV11-2,-,-,TGTGCCAGCAGCGTCGTAGGCCAGAGCTCCTACAATGAGCAGTTCTTC,CASSVVGQSSYNEQFF
TRBJ1-4,TRBV12-3/TRBV12-4,TRBD1,-,TGTGCCAGCACCGCCGACAGGGGGAGGTGGGAAAAACTGTTTTTT,CASTADRGRWEKLFF
TRBJ1-1,TRBV20-1,-,-,TGCAGTGCTAGAGGTGCAGGGCCGAGTACTGAAGCTTTCTTT,CSARGAGPSTEAFF
TRBJ2-5,TRBV7-2,TRBD1,-,TGTGCCAGCAGCTCCCGGGACAGACTACGAGAGACCCAGTACTTC,CASSSRDRLRETQYF